Following are 17 T cell receptor beta chains from one sample sequenced in a study of blood T cell repertoires in COVID-19. This table comes from immunoSEQ multiplex PCR, and its TCRdb copy is limited to in-frame clones, with some not included. The sample holds tens of thousands of clones; about 88% are singletons and the top ten take about 7.2%. Sequenced: peripheral blood. The receptors shown here come from a man in his sixties with acute or convalescent COVID-19.

The chain couples TRBV30 to TRBJ2-7; 12 bases fit TRBD1. The V gene's germline CDR1 is GTSNPN and CDR2 SVGIG (reference sequence). With 0 bases clipped from V and 6 bases from J, the junction kept 6 bases outside the gene matches. The CDR3 loop spans 15 amino acids. Written as DNA, the CDR3 is TGTGCCTGGAGTGTAAGACGGGACAGGGGGCGCGAGCAGTACTTC. The encoded protein is CAWSVRRDRGREQYF.

The chain is built from TRBV7-6 and TRBJ2-7, with 8 bases lining up with TRBD2. Germline loops: CDR1 SGHVS, CDR2 FNYEAQ. CDR3 size: 15 residues. The J segment lost 6 bases and the V segment lost 3 bases, leaving 10 bases of the junction unmatched. CDR3 DNA sequence: TGTGCCAGCAGCTTGCAGGTACTAGCGGAGACCGAGCAGTACTTC. Translated, it gives CASSLQVLAETEQYF.

The genes are TRBV7-9 and TRBJ1-6; D uncertain. V was clipped by 6 bases and J by 7 bases, with 4 bases between them. The CDR3 has 11 residues. Germline assignment: CDR1 SEHNR and CDR2 FQNEAQ (reference sequence). CDR3: CASSSNSPLHF. CDR3 DNA sequence: TGTGCCAGCAGTAGCAATTCACCCCTCCACTTT.

V and J are TRBV11-2 and TRBJ1-6, with a tentative D call TRBD1 (5 bases). The CDR3 runs to 13 residues. The germline V gene encodes CDR1 SGHAT and CDR2 FQNNGV. Trimming took 3 bases from V and 10 from J, leaving 10 bases between them. The CDR3 region is CASSFIRGSPLHF. CDR3 bases: TGTGCCAGCAGCTTCATTAGGGGATCACCCCTCCACTTT.

The chain carries TRBV7-8 and TRBJ2-7; TRBD2 is a possible D gene (6 bases). The CDR3 is made up of 14 amino acids. The germline V gene encodes CDR1 SGHVS and CDR2 FQNEAQ. Trimming took off 5 bases at V and 6 bases at J, with 17 bases between the two ends. The CDR3 DNA reads TGTGCCAGCAGCCCCCAGCGCGGGGCTGTCGAGCAGTACTTC. Translated: CASSPQRGAVEQYF.

The CDR3 spells CASSRSIIYNEQFF. The CDR3 DNA reads as TGTGCCAGCAGCAGGAGCATAATTTACAATGAGCAGTTCTTC. V usage is TRBV5-6 and J usage is TRBJ2-1; no clear D gene. The germline gives CDR1 SGHDT, CDR2 YYEEEE. Trimming shortened V by 4 bases and J by 4 bases, and 12 bases separated the two germline ends. The CDR3 contains 14 residues. Filled out from reference TRBV5-6 and TRBJ2-1, the complete variable domain reads DAGVTQSPTHLIKTRGQQVTLRCSPKSGHDTVSWYQQALGQGPQFIFQYYEEEERQRGNFPDRFSGHQFPNYSSELNVNALLLGDSALYLCASSRSIIYNEQFFGPGTRLTVL.

J is TRBJ2-3 and V is TRBV24-1, with 8 nucleotides matching TRBD1. Per germline, CDR1 KGHDR and CDR2 SFDVKD. The V gene end was trimmed by 2 bases and the J gene end by 1 base; junction bases not matched to a gene: 4. CDR3 length: 16 amino acids. The CDR3 here is CATSDSLTGGTDTQYF. For the CDR3, the DNA is TGTGCCACCAGTGATTCGTTGACAGGGGGCACAGATACGCAGTATTTT.

This clone has just a few counts. In nucleotides, the CDR3 is TGTGCCAGCAGCCATGGGACTCAGCTCAACACTGAAGCTTTCTTT. Translating gives CASSHGTQLNTEAFF. The V call is TRBV4-2, the J call TRBJ1-1, with D possibly matching TRBD1 (5 bases). V lost 3 bases and J 2 bases, leaving 13 bases between the germline ends. CDR3 length: 15 residues. The V gene's germline CDR1 is LGHNA and CDR2 YNFKEQ.

The chain has TRBV20-1 and TRBJ2-1, with 10 positions matching TRBD2. Germline V gives CDR1 DFQATT, CDR2 SNEGSKA (reference sequence). Trimming took 3 bases from V and 7 from J; bases not matched to a gene: 9. CDR3 size: 15 residues. CDR3 protein: CSASQREGLGNEQFF. CDR3 sequence (DNA): TGCAGTGCTAGTCAGCGGGAGGGCCTTGGGAATGAGCAGTTCTTC.

This rearrangement joins TRBV4-1 to TRBJ2-7; possibly TRBD2 for D (6 bases). The germline V and J ends were trimmed by 3 bases and 3 bases, with 12 bases remaining between them. In germline, CDR1 is MGHRA, CDR2 YSYEKL. This CDR3 has 14 residues. This chain's CDR3 is CASSQTSFLYEQYF. In DNA, the CDR3 is TGCGCCAGCAGCCAGACTAGTTTTCTCTACGAGCAGTACTTC.

The chain couples TRBV13 to TRBJ2-7, with D possibly matching TRBD1 (5 bases). This CDR3 has 15 residues. Trimming cost V 4 bases and J 2 bases, with 15 bases left between them. Per germline, CDR1 PRHDT and CDR2 FYEKMQ (reference sequence). This CDR3 is CASSSTPTATYEQYF. The CDR3 nucleotides read TGTGCCAGCAGCTCCACCCCGACAGCCACCTACGAGCAGTACTTC.

The rearrangement joins TRBV6-2 or TRBV6-3 to TRBJ2-7; 7 bases are a match to TRBD1. The CDR3 extends over 14 amino acids. CDR1 is MNHEY and CDR2 is SVGEGT in the germline V gene. V dropped 2 bases and J dropped 3; count of bases not matched to a gene: 4. CDR3 sequence (DNA): TGTGCCAGCAGTTACGAGGGGGCTTACTACGAGCAGTACTTC. Amino acid sequence: CASSYEGAYYEQYF.

The chain recombines TRBV6-2 or TRBV6-3 with TRBJ1-1; maybe TRBD1 (6 bases). The CDR3 totals 12 residues. Trimming cost V 6 bases and J 11 bases, with 16 bases left between them. The germline V gene has CDR1 MNHEY and CDR2 SVGEGT. The CDR3: CASSRGQLGAFF. CDR3 sequence (DNA): TGTGCCAGCAGCCGAGGACAGCTAGGTGCTTTCTTT.

This clone occurred once. The chain employs TRBV7-6 and TRBJ1-1, with 8 nucleotides matching TRBD1. This CDR3 region has 15 residues. Losses at the gene ends were 7 bases for V and 6 bases for J; bases not matched to a gene: 13. Germline values: CDR1 SGHVS, CDR2 FNYEAQ. The CDR3 DNA follows: TGTGCCAGCACGACAGGGGCCTACTTTGACGCTGAAGCTTTCTTT. Amino acids: CASTTGAYFDAEAFF.

This chain links TRBV2 with TRBJ1-6, with D possibly TRBD1 on 5 matching bases. Germline loops: CDR1 SNHLY, CDR2 FYNNEI. The CDR3 has 13 residues. Written as DNA, the CDR3 is TGTGCATCCGGGGAGGGGAATAATTCACCCCTCCACTTT. This gives the protein CASGEGNNSPLHF.

V is TRBV5-1 and J is TRBJ1-3, with a weak D call TRBD1 (5 bases). Trimming took 1 base from V and 2 from J, leaving 10 bases between them. From germline, CDR1 is SGHRS and CDR2 YFSETQ. The CDR3 runs 15 residues. CDR3 sequence reads: CASSLNLGAGNTIYF. For the CDR3, the DNA is TGCGCCAGCAGCTTGAATTTAGGGGCTGGAAACACCATATATTTT. Looking up the rest from reference TRBV5-1 and TRBJ1-3 gives the full variable domain: KAGVTQTPRYLIKTRGQQVTLSCSPISGHRSVSWYQQTPGQGLQFLFEYFSETQRNKGNFPGRFSGRQFSNSRSEMNVSTLELGDSALYLCASSLNLGAGNTIYFGEGSWLTVV.

This clone was picked up one time. The rearrangement joins TRBV7-3 to TRBJ2-3, with 10 positions matching TRBD1. In germline, CDR1 is SGHTA, CDR2 FQGTGA. This CDR3 has 18 amino acids. V gave up 5 bases and J gave up 4 bases; unmatched junction bases: 15. CDR3 loop: CASSKTGLWDRGADTQYF. DNA of the CDR3: TGTGCCAGCAGCAAAACCGGTCTTTGGGACAGGGGTGCAGATACGCAGTATTTT.